Sequencing of this T cell receptor (beta chain) was carried out in a study of cytomegalovirus exposure and HLA in healthy donors. Study findings and constraints: A later analysis found TCR association rates differed by HLA locus, highest for DRB1 and lowest for HLA-C. Several V segments, TRBV6-2 and TRBV6-3 among them, could not be told apart and were dropped. Investigators reported 150 to 200 TCR beta chains as tied to cytomegalovirus.

The PCR had 60 Vbeta and 13 Jbeta primers. Method: immunoSEQ multiplex PCR; TCRdb's copy keeps in-frame clones and lacks some. The table has under 200,000 clones, around 83% seen once. As regards this clone: Its cognate antigen is unknown.

V shed 5 bases and J 4 bases; nucleotides not matched to a gene: 3. Germline V CDR1 and CDR2: GTSNPN, SVGIG (reference sequence). The CDR3 is 14 residues long. This sequence was found in a woman aged 18-35 years in good health and CMV-seronegative. J is TRBJ2-7 and V is TRBV30, with 15 bases aligning to TRBD2. Sequenced input: PBMCs. In DNA form, the CDR3 reads TGTGCCTGGGGACTAGCGGGAGGGCCTTACGAGCAGTACTTC. It is translated as CAWGLAGGPYEQYF.